The 2 T cell receptor beta chains reported below all come from one sample, sequenced in a study of technical replicates of blood from several donors. Sequenced by immunoSEQ multiplex PCR; TCRdb stores in-frame clones only, minus some. The data show about 62,000 clones, more than 95% seen once. Source material: T cells isolated from PBMCs. These receptors were obtained from a human donor in good health.

This clone was picked up one time. This chain uses TRBV19 with TRBJ2-7; D not certain. CDR3 length: 14 amino acids. Looked up from germline, CDR1 is LNHDA and CDR2 is SQIVND (reference sequence). The V and J ends lost 5 bases and 0 bases respectively, with 11 bases between them. DNA for the CDR3: TGTGCCAGTAGTCTGGGCACCGGCTCCTACGAGCAGTACTTC. Amino acid sequence: CASSLGTGSYEQYF. The whole variable domain, remainder taken from reference TRBV19 and TRBJ2-7, is DGGITQSPKYLFRKEGQNVTLSCEQNLNHDAMYWYRQDPGQGLRLIYYSQIVNDFQKGDIAEGYSVSREKKESFPLTVTSAQKNPTAFYLCASSLGTGSYEQYFGPGTRLTVT.

V and J are TRBV28 and TRBJ2-4; D unresolved. The CDR3 spans 12 residues. CDR1 and CDR2 (germline): MDHEN, SYDVKM. V was cut by 4 bases and J by 6 bases, with 7 bases left in between. The CDR3 region has the DNA TGTGCCAGCAGTTCGAACGGAAACATTCAGTACTTC. This encodes CASSSNGNIQYF.